This T cell receptor (beta chain) was identified during a study of T cell responses to AZD1222 COVID-19 vaccine. The data were produced by immunoSEQ multiplex PCR, yet TCRdb's version contains in-frame clones alone and is incomplete. The table shows about 130,000 clones, with about 91% occurring only once. The CDR3 runs to 14 residues. The sequence was collected from an adult in good health. Sample: peripheral blood, taken on day 0 of AZD1222 vaccination. The chain carries TRBV12-2 and TRBJ1-2. TRBV12-2 counts as a pseudogene. The CDR3 bases are TGTGCAAGTCGCTTAGCCGGGATATCCTATGGCTACACCTTC. This sequence encodes CASRLAGISYGYTF.